The sample holds many counts of the clone carrying this T cell receptor beta chain. Its antigen is not identified. The sample comes from a study of T cells in Graves' hyperthyroidism and ophthalmopathy. This CDR3 has 15 amino acids. V shed 5 bases, J shed 3 bases, and the junction held 8 bases outside the gene matches. The V gene's germline CDR1 is MNHNS and CDR2 SASEGT. Researchers amplified the TCR beta CDR3 regions from RNA transcripts. The TCR CDR3 was amplified in a first-round RT-PCR using the HTBI primer set. TCRdb called the multiplex PCR reads again in MiXCR, with one record for every CDR3 protein. The table has 400,000 to 500,000 distinct CDR3 sequences, 13% to 15% seen once; the top ten hold 17%. General study findings and limits: Stable hyperthyroidism and ophthalmopathy were separated using 13 V-J signatures.

The study left out patients who had uncontrolled infection, other autoimmune disease, pregnancy or lactation. Diagnoses rested on clinical symptoms, serum thyroxine and TRAb, thyroid ultrasound and orbital computed tomography. From 8.5 to 10 ml of fresh peripheral blood, PBMCs were isolated. This chain links TRBV6-1 with TRBJ2-5, with 8 bases that match TRBD2. Sequenced: blood. The source of this sequence is a woman younger than 30 with Graves' hyperthyroidism. CDR3 in amino acids: CASSFALAVKETQYF. The CDR3 DNA is TGTGCCAGCAGTTTTGCACTAGCGGTTAAAGAGACCCAGTACTTC.